This TCR beta chain was found in a study of T cell repertoires in cytomegalovirus infection. About the research overall: A matching HLA type, together with CMV infection, was signaled by public TCR beta signatures. Study results and limitations: Summed public TCR beta family frequency identified CMV carriers bearing the relevant HLA. HLA-C-restricted, CMV-specific TCR beta clonotypes were dominant ex vivo.

V was trimmed by 4 bases and J by 2 bases, leaving 17 bases between them. The CDR3 runs to 15 residues. From germline, CDR1 is DFQATT and CDR2 SNEGSKA (reference sequence). With regard to this clonotype: Its specificity is not known.

TCRdb re-derived calls from the reads in MiXCR, one entry per CDR3 protein. The sample lists some 940,000 distinct CDR3 sequences, around 32% occurring once. This sequence originates from a human donor in good health (CMV status not recorded). Some clones in this sample may be carry-over from other donors' samples. Sequenced material: cultured CD8+ T cells from PBMCs, taken from culture after CMV antigen stimulation. This chain joins TRBV20-1 and TRBJ1-1, with D possibly TRBD1 on 5 matching bases. CDR3 DNA: TGCAGTGCTACAACAATTGGACAAAAAAACACTGAAGCTTTCTTT. Translated, it gives CSATTIGQKNTEAFF.